The 15 T cell receptor beta chains reported below all come from one sample, sequenced in a study of blood T cell repertoires in COVID-19. Method: immunoSEQ multiplex PCR; TCRdb's copy keeps in-frame clones and lacks some. The table records around 310,000 clones, 90% of them present only once. The material sequenced was peripheral blood. The receptors were gathered from a woman aged 40-49 years with COVID-19, enrolled during active disease.

CDR3 protein: CASSLRGAYSNQPQHF. CDR3 bases: TGTGCCAGCAGTTTACGGGGGGCCTATAGCAATCAGCCCCAGCATTTT. This sequence joins TRBV27 and TRBJ1-5; TRBD1 is a possible D gene (6 bases). From germline, CDR1 is MNHEY and CDR2 SMNVEV (reference sequence). The CDR3 sequence is 16 residues long. Trimming removed 2 bases at V and 0 bases at J, with 11 bases between.

The V call is TRBV4-1, the J call TRBJ1-1; a weak D match, TRBD1 (6 bases). V shed 6 bases and J shed 0 bases, with 17 bases lying between them. The CDR3 sequence is 16 residues long. CDR1 MGHRA and CDR2 YSYEKL come from the germline V gene. The CDR3 region has the DNA TGCGCCAGCAGTTACGAACAGGGTTCCATGAACACTGAAGCTTTCTTT. Its protein product is CASSYEQGSMNTEAFF.

In DNA form, the CDR3 reads TGTGCCAGCAGCTTAGGATGGGCGGGTGAAGCTTTCTTT. Encoded protein: CASSLGWAGEAFF. V is TRBV11-3 and J is TRBJ1-1, with unresolved D. The length of the CDR3 is 13 residues. The germline V gene encodes CDR1 SGHNT and CDR2 YENEEA. Trimming took 1 base from V and 7 from J, leaving 10 bases between them.

Note on this clone: The identical CDR3 is also encoded by other nucleotide sequences in the sample. The J gene is TRBJ1-5, the V gene TRBV10-3; 7 positions match TRBD1. The CDR3 contains 14 residues. V lost 5 bases to trimming and J lost 2 bases; unmatched junction nucleotides: 3. The germline V gene has CDR1 ENHRY and CDR2 SYGVKD. The CDR3 here is CAISRDRGNQPQHF. The CDR3 nucleotides read TGTGCCATCAGTAGAGACAGGGGCAATCAGCCCCAGCATTTT.

This chain connects TRBV5-1 to TRBJ1-1; D might be TRBD1 (6 bases). Germline values: CDR1 SGHRS, CDR2 YFSETQ. The length of the CDR3 is 15 residues. Trimming took off 2 bases at V and 3 bases at J, with 14 bases between the two ends. CDR3 nucleotide sequence: TGCGCCAGCAGCTTCGGGGGGCGCGGAGACACTGAAGCTTTCTTT. Translation gives CASSFGGRGDTEAFF.

The V and J genes are TRBV11-2 and TRBJ1-1, with 7 positions matching TRBD1. CDR1 SGHAT and CDR2 FQNNGV come from the germline V gene. Trimming cost V 4 bases and J 5 bases; bases outside gene matches: 7. This CDR3 has 14 residues. CDR3 loop: CASSYSTGRTEAFF. Here the CDR3 DNA reads TGTGCCAGCAGCTATTCGACAGGGCGGACTGAAGCTTTCTTT.

The chain is built from TRBV19 and TRBJ2-7; 9 positions match TRBD2. Germline loops: CDR1 LNHDA, CDR2 SQIVND (reference sequence). The V and J ends lost 5 bases and 3 bases, in that order; junction bases with no gene match: 8. CDR3 size: 15 residues. This CDR3 reads CASSLGLAENYEQYF. The DNA for the CDR3 is TGTGCCAGTAGTTTGGGACTAGCAGAAAACTACGAGCAGTACTTC. The variable domain in full, completed from reference TRBV19 and TRBJ2-7, reads DGGITQSPKYLFRKEGQNVTLSCEQNLNHDAMYWYRQDPGQGLRLIYYSQIVNDFQKGDIAEGYSVSREKKESFPLTVTSAQKNPTAFYLCASSLGLAENYEQYFGPGTRLTVT.

Details on this clone: Other DNA sequences in the same sample also yield this CDR3. This chain connects TRBV2 to TRBJ1-6; 9 nucleotides align to TRBD1. V dropped 5 bases and J dropped 6; count of bases not matched to a gene: 2. Looked up from germline, CDR1 is SNHLY and CDR2 is FYNNEI. The CDR3 length is 14 residues. DNA for the CDR3: TGTGCCAGCAGTACGGGACAGGGTAATTCACCCCTCCACTTT. This gives the protein CASSTGQGNSPLHF. The whole variable domain, remainder taken from reference TRBV2 and TRBJ1-6, is EPEVTQTPSHQVTQMGQEVILRCVPISNHLYFYWYRQILGQKVEFLVSFYNNEISEKSEIFDDQFSVERPDGSNFTLKIRSTKLEDSAMYFCASSTGQGNSPLHFGNGTRLTVT.

The chain is built from TRBV12-3 or TRBV12-4 and TRBJ2-5, with D uncertain. Trimming left V 6 bases short and J 7 bases short, with 15 bases between. There are 13 residues in the CDR3. CDR3 sequence reads: CASSLMVVGTQYF. The CDR3 nucleotides read TGTGCCAGCAGCCTCATGGTGGTCGGGACCCAGTACTTC.

This chain links TRBV10-3 with TRBJ1-6, with TRBD1 as a possible D gene (5 bases). V dropped 5 bases and J dropped 7 bases, with 6 bases sitting between them. This CDR3 comprises 12 residues. From germline, CDR1 is ENHRY and CDR2 SYGVKD. The CDR3 loop is CAISNRNSPLHF. The CDR3, as DNA: TGTGCCATCAGTAACAGGAATTCACCCCTCCACTTT.

The rearrangement uses TRBV27 and TRBJ1-5; the D is unclear. The germline V and J ends were trimmed by 4 bases and 9 bases, with 13 bases remaining between them. Per germline, CDR1 MNHEY and CDR2 SMNVEV (reference sequence). The CDR3 totals 13 residues. In nucleotides, the CDR3 is TGTGCCAGCAGTTATAGAGGGTCCGGGCCCCAGCATTTT. Translating gives CASSYRGSGPQHF.

The J gene is TRBJ1-4, the V gene TRBV4-3, with D possibly TRBD1 on 5 matching bases. This CDR3 region has 17 residues. Germline values: CDR1 LGHNA, CDR2 YSLEER. Trimming took 0 bases from V and 8 from J, leaving 19 bases between them. The CDR3 region has the DNA TGCGCCAGCAGCCAAGATCTAGGGGTTGGCAGCCGGGAAAAACTGTTTTTT. It is translated as CASSQDLGVGSREKLFF.

This chain uses TRBV5-1 with TRBJ1-3, with no clear D. The CDR3 covers 15 residues. V shed 3 bases and J shed 3 bases, with 13 bases lying between them. CDR1 is SGHRS and CDR2 is YFSETQ in the germline V gene. The CDR3 DNA sequence: TGCGCCAGCAGCTCGGGAGGCGCCGATGGAAACACCATATATTTT. It codes for CASSSGGADGNTIYF. Looking up the rest from reference TRBV5-1 and TRBJ1-3 gives the full variable domain: KAGVTQTPRYLIKTRGQQVTLSCSPISGHRSVSWYQQTPGQGLQFLFEYFSETQRNKGNFPGRFSGRQFSNSRSEMNVSTLELGDSALYLCASSSGGADGNTIYFGEGSWLTVV.

The rearrangement joins TRBV10-3 to TRBJ1-5, with 9 bases aligning to TRBD1. The CDR3 totals 15 residues. Looked up from germline, CDR1 is ENHRY and CDR2 is SYGVKD. The ends lost 6 bases at V and 7 bases at J; junction bases unmatched: 10. The CDR3 loop is CAISDRGSMGQPQHF. The DNA of the CDR3 is TGTGCCATCAGCGACAGGGGGTCGATGGGACAGCCCCAGCATTTT.

This chain joins TRBV5-1 and TRBJ1-6; D gene unclear. The CDR3 is 14 amino acids. V was trimmed by 3 bases and J by 7 bases, leaving 11 bases between them. CDR1 SGHRS and CDR2 YFSETQ come from the germline V gene. The chain's CDR3 is CASSSRGENSPLHF. The CDR3 nucleotides are TGCGCCAGCAGCTCCCGGGGTGAGAATTCACCCCTCCACTTT.